Described below is a single T cell receptor beta chain sequence and its context. Sequencing used immunoSEQ multiplex PCR; TCRdb keeps in-frame clones, though not all of them. Among about 22,000 clones listed, about 90% were seen once. V shed 6 bases and J 4 bases; nucleotides not matched to a gene: 10. CDR3 length: 16 amino acids. Per germline, CDR1 ENHRY and CDR2 SYGVKD. This sample is drawn from a study of T cells in tumors and immune-related adverse events. The rearrangement links TRBV10-3 to TRBJ2-3; the match to TRBD2 covers 10 bases. This specimen was lymph node tissue, taken from a patient treated with anti-PD-1 therapy. This TCR was recovered from a female donor with metastatic renal cell carcinoma. The CDR3 DNA reads TGTGCCATCAGACGGACTAGCGGCCACCTTCCAGATACGCAGTATTTT. It specifies CAIRRTSGHLPDTQYF.